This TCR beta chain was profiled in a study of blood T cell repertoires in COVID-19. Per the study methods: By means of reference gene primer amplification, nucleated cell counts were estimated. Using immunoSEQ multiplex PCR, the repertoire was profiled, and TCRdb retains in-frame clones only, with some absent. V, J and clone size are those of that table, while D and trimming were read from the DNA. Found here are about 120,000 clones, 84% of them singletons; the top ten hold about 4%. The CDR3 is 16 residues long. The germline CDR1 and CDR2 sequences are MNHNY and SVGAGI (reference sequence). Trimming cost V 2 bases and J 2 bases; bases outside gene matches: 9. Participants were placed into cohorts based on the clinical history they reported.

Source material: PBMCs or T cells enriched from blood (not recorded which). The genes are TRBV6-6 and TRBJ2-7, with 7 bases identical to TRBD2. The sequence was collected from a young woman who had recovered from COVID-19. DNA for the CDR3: TGTGCCAGCAGTTACCCGGGACTAACGGACCCCTACGAGCAGTACTTC. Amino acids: CASSYPGLTDPYEQYF.